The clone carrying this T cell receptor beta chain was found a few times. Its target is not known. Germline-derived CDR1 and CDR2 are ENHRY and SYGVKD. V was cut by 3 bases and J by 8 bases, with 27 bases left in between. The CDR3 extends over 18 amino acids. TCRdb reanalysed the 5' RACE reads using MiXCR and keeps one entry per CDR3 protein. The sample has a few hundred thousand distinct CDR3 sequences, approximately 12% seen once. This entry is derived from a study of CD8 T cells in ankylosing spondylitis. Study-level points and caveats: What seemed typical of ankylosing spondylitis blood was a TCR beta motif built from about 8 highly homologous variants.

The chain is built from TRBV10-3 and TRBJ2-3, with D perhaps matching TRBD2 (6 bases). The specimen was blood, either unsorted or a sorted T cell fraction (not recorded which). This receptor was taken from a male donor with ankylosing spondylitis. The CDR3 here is CAISEGGIGNGFEGTQYF. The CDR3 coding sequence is TGTGCCATCAGTGAAGGAGGGATTGGCAATGGATTCGAGGGTACGCAGTATTTT.